This paragraph covers one T cell receptor beta chain sequence. Its antigen remains unidentified. RNA extraction was followed by reverse transcription into cDNA, which acted as the sequencing template. Repertoires were generated with immunoSEQ multiplex PCR, while TCRdb's copy carries only in-frame clones and drops some. Among 130,000 to 150,000 clones listed, more than 55% were seen once. This sample is part of a study of CD8+ T cells in alopecia areata. The study, taken as a whole, reports: Clonality was higher in lesional than normal scalp, especially in alopecia totalis/universalis. Patients shared TCRs less clearly than mice did, possibly for HLA-related reasons. Sequencing of scalp tissue also captures the resident alphabeta T cells of normal skin.

Sorting of CD4+ and CD8+ T cells was performed on PBMCs. Germline V gene lookup returns CDR1 MGHRA and CDR2 YSYEKL. This CDR3 region has 16 residues. V lost 3 bases and J lost 10; bases outside the gene matches: 14. The chain combines TRBV4-1 with TRBJ2-1; 8 bases are a match to TRBD2. The sample comprised CD8+ T cells sorted from blood. The receptor was derived from a human donor in good health. The CDR3 reads CASSQASGGLLLEQFF. CDR3 bases: TGCGCCAGCAGCCAGGCCTCGGGAGGGCTCTTATTAGAGCAGTTCTTC.